What follows describes a single T cell receptor (beta chain). Its matching antigen is unknown. The sample comes from a study of blood T cells in healthy people across ages. This CDR3 has 15 amino acids. Germline V gene data show CDR1 as SNHLY and CDR2 as FYNNEI. Germline trimming cut 6 bases from V and 2 bases from J; bases unmatched to any gene: 9. For the second PCR, which ran for 7 to 11 cycles, a sample-barcoded 5' primer and a J-beta primer mix were used. One entry per CDR3 protein results from TCRdb running MiXCR on the 5' RACE reads. The repertoire holds hundreds of thousands of distinct CDR3 sequences, with 55% to 65% as singletons. Study-level findings and limits: Because donor CMV status was unknown, expanded clonotype changes were possibly confounded.

The sequence was collected from a man between 25 and 39 years old in good health. The gene calls are TRBV2 and TRBJ2-5; TRBD2 matches 7 bases. Input material: blood. CDR3 DNA sequence: TGTGCCAGCAGAGGTCCAGCGGGGTTACAAGAGACCCAGTACTTC. Protein sequence: CASRGPAGLQETQYF.